This T cell receptor beta chain was profiled in a study of T cells in Graves' hyperthyroidism and ophthalmopathy. On the study more broadly: Peripheral blood samples were taken at initial diagnosis, prior to any treatment. Overall study results and limits: Most expanded thyroid clonotypes above 0.001 also appeared in blood.

In this sample, this clonotype turned up many times. The antigen is undetermined. Amplified TCR beta CDR3 regions came from RNA transcripts. The TCR CDR3 first-round RT-PCR relied on the HTBI primer set. TCRdb ran MiXCR on the multiplex PCR reads and lists one entry per CDR3 protein. The sample consists of 400,000 or so distinct CDR3 sequences, roughly 15% of them appearing once. CDR1 and CDR2 (germline): MDHEN, SYDVKM. The CDR3 is 11 residues long. With 10 bases removed from V and 6 bases from J, the gap between germline ends came to 10 bases. This chain uses TRBV28 with TRBJ2-1; D gene ambiguous. This TCR derives from a woman in her 30s with Graves' ophthalmopathy. Sequencing input: blood. The CDR3 bases are TGTGCCACCCGGGTGGGCAATGAGCAGTTCTTC. Amino acid sequence: CATRVGNEQFF.